The present T cell receptor beta chain was sequenced within a study of blood T cells in healthy people across ages. Study-level results: Aged donors had fewer naive CD4+ cells and lower diversity than long-lived donors.

As concerns this clonotype: What it recognizes is unknown.

Each sample used at least 6.5 million PBMCs. With a J-beta primer mix and a sample-barcoded 5' primer, a second PCR ran about 7 to 11 cycles. MiXCR was run by TCRdb on the 5' RACE reads, yielding one entry per CDR3 protein. The sample gives 1.2 million to 1.5 million distinct CDR3 sequences, about 40% of which show up once; roughly 7.7% is in the top ten. The sequence came from a young woman in good health. The sequenced sample was blood.

The chain's CDR3 is CASSQVSGQAYNEQFF. The CDR3 DNA is TGCGCCAGCAGCCAAGTTTCCGGGCAGGCTTACAATGAGCAGTTCTTC. V is TRBV4-1 and J is TRBJ2-1; no reliable D call. This CDR3 is built from 16 residues. The germline gives CDR1 MGHRA, CDR2 YSYEKL. V shed 1 base and J shed 4 bases, with 14 bases lying between them.